Shown below are 11 T cell receptor beta chains from a single sample sequenced in a study of T cell changes during pregnancy in multiple sclerosis. Measured with immunoSEQ multiplex PCR; TCRdb has only the in-frame clones, and not every one. The top ten hold 7% to 10% of the sample, which has tens of thousands of clones, 85% to 90% seen once. The sample in question was CD8+ T cells from peripheral blood mononuclear cells, obtained in the second trimester of pregnancy. The receptors here all came from a female donor with multiple sclerosis, enrolled in a pregnancy study.

CDR3 region: CASSLGGDSLYEQYF. CDR3 bases: TGTGCCAGCAGCTTAGGGGGGGACAGTCTTTACGAGCAGTACTTC. The V and J genes are TRBV7-2 and TRBJ2-7; maybe TRBD1 (7 bases). Trimming stripped 1 base from V and 4 bases from J, with 14 bases between. Germline CDR1 SGHTA, CDR2 FQGNSA. CDR3 size: 15 residues.

J is TRBJ2-5 and V is TRBV4-2, with D maybe TRBD2 (5 bases). Trimming took off 8 bases at V and 0 bases at J, with 13 bases between the two ends. The CDR3 has 14 amino acids. CDR1 and CDR2 from the germline V gene are LGHNA and YNFKEQ. CDR3 loop: CASSGRRDQETQYF. CDR3 DNA: TGTGCCAGCTCGGGAAGGCGGGACCAAGAGACCCAGTACTTC.

In this sample, this clone turned up once. The chain employs TRBV7-9 and TRBJ1-1, with TRBD1 matching 7 bases. Unmatched junction bases numbered 4, after V lost 4 bases and J lost 5 bases. Germline V gene sequence: CDR1 SEHNR, CDR2 FQNEAQ (reference sequence). The CDR3 totals 13 residues. The CDR3 sequence is CASSSDRRTEAFF. For the CDR3, the DNA is TGTGCCAGCAGCTCGGACAGGAGGACTGAAGCTTTCTTT.

The V call is TRBV5-5, the J call TRBJ2-7; no clear D gene. Germline V gives CDR1 SGHKS, CDR2 YYEKEE (reference sequence). V was shortened by 1 base and J by 3 bases, with 2 bases between the two germline ends. The CDR3 has 11 residues. CDR3 sequence (DNA): TGTGCCAGCAGCTTGTACTACGAGCAGTACTTC. Protein sequence: CASSLYYEQYF.

This chain connects TRBV9 to TRBJ1-1; TRBD1 agrees at 7 bases. The germline gives CDR1 SGDLS, CDR2 YYNGEE. Losses at the gene ends were 4 bases for V and 0 bases for J; bases not matched to a gene: 12. This CDR3 contains 17 residues. The DNA for the CDR3 is TGTGCCAGCAGCCTACCACTCGAGGGACAGTTGAACACTGAAGCTTTCTTT. Its translation: CASSLPLEGQLNTEAFF.

The chain carries TRBV13 and TRBJ1-5; 7 bases align to TRBD1. The CDR3 runs to 14 residues. V gave up 3 bases and J gave up 8 bases; unmatched junction bases: 7. From germline, CDR1 is PRHDT and CDR2 FYEKMQ (reference sequence). CDR3 region: CASSLGDSLEPQHF. For the CDR3, the DNA is TGTGCCAGCAGCTTGGGGGACAGCCTGGAGCCCCAGCATTTT.

The rearrangement links TRBV5-6 to TRBJ1-2; D is unclear. Germline V CDR1 and CDR2: SGHDT, YYEEEE. CDR3 size: 12 residues. With 3 bases removed from V and 11 bases from J, the gap between germline ends came to 14 bases. CDR3 amino acids: CASSSVTLEYTF. CDR3 bases: TGTGCCAGCAGCTCCGTTACTTTGGAGTACACCTTC.

This chain links TRBV9 with TRBJ2-3, with D tentatively TRBD2 (6 bases). Trimming took off 2 bases at V and 5 bases at J, with 12 bases between the two ends. The CDR3 covers 14 residues. Germline CDR1 and CDR2: SGDLS and YYNGEE. CDR3 in DNA: TGTGCCAGCAGCGTGGCAGGGCGGGAAGATACGCAGTATTTT. Translation gives CASSVAGREDTQYF.

The count of this clone is one. This rearrangement joins TRBV13 to TRBJ2-7, with 9 positions matching TRBD2. V gave up 5 bases and J gave up 0 bases; unmatched junction bases: 2. The germline CDR1 and CDR2 sequences are PRHDT and FYEKMQ (reference sequence). This CDR3 has 14 amino acids. The CDR3 DNA reads TGTGCCAGCAGCCCAGCGGGGGGCTCCTACGAGCAGTACTTC. The encoded protein is CASSPAGGSYEQYF.

This chain joins TRBV7-9 and TRBJ1-4; the D gene is possibly TRBD1 (6 bases). Germline CDR1 and CDR2: SEHNR and FQNEAQ (reference sequence). The CDR3 is 12 amino acids. V was trimmed by 4 bases and J by 8 bases, leaving 8 bases between them. For the CDR3, the DNA is TGTGCCAGCAGCTCTACAGGGGAAAAACTGTTTTTT. It encodes CASSSTGEKLFF. The full variable domain, its missing parts supplied by reference TRBV7-9 and TRBJ1-4, is DTGVSQNPRHKITKRGQNVTFRCDPISEHNRLYWYRQTLGQGPEFLTYFQNEAQLEKSRLLSDRFSAERPKGSFSTLEIQRTEQGDSAMYLCASSSTGEKLFFGSGTQLSVL.

The chain is built from TRBV21-1 and TRBJ1-1; whether TRBD1, the table's D call, matches the DNA was not checked. TRBV21-1 represents a pseudogene. CDR3 length equals 12 residues. The CDR3 DNA follows: TGTGCCAGTGGACAGATGAACACTGAAGCTTTCTTT. Translating it yields CASGQMNTEAFF.